One sample yielded the 23 T cell receptor beta chains listed below, sequenced in a study of PD-1 and CTLA-4 blockade in melanoma. Profiling relied on immunoSEQ multiplex PCR, and the TCRdb table lists in-frame clones only, not all of them. The sample has about 16,000 clones; about 73% are singletons. This specimen was CD8+ T cells from peripheral blood, taken from a patient given anti-PD-1 treatment. These receptors were collected from a human donor with melanoma.

The V gene is TRBV24-1, the J gene TRBJ1-2; 7 nucleotides agree with TRBD1. This CDR3 spans 12 amino acids. Trimming took 9 bases from V and 2 from J; bases not matched to a gene: 2. Germline-derived CDR1 and CDR2 are KGHDR and SFDVKD. The CDR3 spells CATSTGNYGYTF. CDR3 sequence (DNA): TGTGCCACCTCGACAGGGAACTATGGCTACACCTTC.

This rearrangement joins TRBV21-1 to TRBJ2-3; the table calls TRBD2, which could not be checked here. TRBV21-1 is classified as a pseudogene. This CDR3 is 16 amino acids long. CDR3 protein: CASSSGTSGSTDTQYF. Written as DNA, the CDR3 is TGTGCCAGCAGCAGTGGGACTAGCGGGAGCACAGATACGCAGTATTTT.

The chain combines TRBV14 with TRBJ2-7; 7 nucleotides line up with TRBD2. The ends lost 4 bases at V and 2 bases at J; junction bases unmatched: 11. There are 16 residues in the CDR3. The germline CDR1 and CDR2 sequences are SGHDN and FVKESK. The CDR3 coding sequence is TGTGCCAGCAGCCGGAATCTAGCGGAAATGACCTACGAGCAGTACTTC. Amino acid sequence: CASSRNLAEMTYEQYF.

This clone came up once. The rearrangement links TRBV29-1 to TRBJ1-4, with D perhaps matching TRBD1 (6 bases). Trimming removed 3 bases at V and 0 bases at J, with 20 bases between. Looked up from germline, CDR1 is SQVTM and CDR2 is ANQGSEA. This CDR3 contains 18 residues. The CDR3 sequence is CSVEWETGVIATNEKLFF. CDR3 DNA: TGCAGCGTTGAGTGGGAGACAGGAGTTATTGCAACTAATGAAAAACTGTTTTTT.

The V and J genes are TRBV4-1 and TRBJ1-1; 8 nucleotides agree with TRBD1. V lost 2 bases, J lost 0 bases, and 11 bases stayed unmatched. Per germline, CDR1 MGHRA and CDR2 YSYEKL. The CDR3 loop spans 18 amino acids. CDR3 sequence reads: CASSQYLPGQAVNTEAFF. The CDR3 DNA sequence: TGCGCCAGCAGCCAATACCTACCGGGACAGGCCGTGAACACTGAAGCTTTCTTT.

This clone showed up just a few times. This sequence joins TRBV2 and TRBJ2-7; tentatively, D is TRBD1 (5 bases). This CDR3 comprises 16 residues. CDR1 is SNHLY and CDR2 is FYNNEI in the germline V gene. Trimming stripped 6 bases from V and 7 bases from J, with 25 bases between. CDR3 sequence: CASRATDTPFLMEQYF. The CDR3 DNA reads TGTGCCAGCAGAGCCACGGACACCCCATTCCTGATGGAGCAGTACTTC.

V usage is TRBV7-8 and J usage is TRBJ1-6, with no clear D. Germline CDR1 and CDR2: SGHVS and FQNEAQ. This CDR3 has 15 amino acids. V lost 5 bases to trimming and J lost 5 bases, with 13 bases between them. The CDR3 region has the DNA TGTGCCAGCAGCCCCCGCTCAAACAATAATTCACCCCTCCACTTT. Its protein product is CASSPRSNNNSPLHF.

This clone was seen a single time. The rearrangement uses TRBV11-3 and TRBJ2-7; D is unresolved. The germline V gene has CDR1 SGHNT and CDR2 YENEEA. Trimming pared 0 bases from V and 2 bases from J, leaving 11 bases between. The CDR3 spans 15 residues. The CDR3: CASSLDTRATYEQYF. CDR3 bases: TGTGCCAGCAGCTTAGATACACGGGCGACCTACGAGCAGTACTTC.

The rearrangement joins TRBV27 to TRBJ1-2; D might be TRBD1 (5 bases). Germline CDR1 is MNHEY and CDR2 is SMNVEV (reference sequence). The CDR3 totals 14 residues. V shed 7 bases and J shed 2 bases, with 14 bases lying between them. The CDR3 spells CASTPSGVNYGYTF. The CDR3 DNA follows: TGTGCCAGCACCCCCTCGGGGGTCAACTATGGCTACACCTTC.

This clone showed up just a few times. The V and J genes are TRBV28 and TRBJ2-7; the D gene could be TRBD1 or TRBD2 (5 bases each). This CDR3 region has 18 residues. Germline CDR1 reads MDHEN; CDR2 reads SYDVKM. The ends were cut back, 2 bases at V and 0 bases at J, with 20 bases in the middle. This chain's CDR3 is CASSLIASGPIPSYEQYF. CDR3 nucleotide sequence: TGTGCCAGCAGTTTAATAGCATCGGGACCAATACCCTCCTACGAGCAGTACTTC.

The gene calls are TRBV19 and TRBJ2-1, with 7 bases aligning to TRBD2. This CDR3 spans 15 amino acids. V shed 3 bases and J 4 bases; nucleotides not matched to a gene: 6. The germline V gene has CDR1 LNHDA and CDR2 SQIVND (reference sequence). CDR3: CASSISLAVYNEQFF. CDR3 in DNA: TGTGCCAGTAGTATCAGTCTAGCGGTGTACAATGAGCAGTTCTTC.

V usage is TRBV7-9 and J usage is TRBJ2-7; tentative D call: TRBD1 (7 bases). The germline CDR1 and CDR2 sequences are SEHNR and FQNEAQ (reference sequence). V lost 4 bases, J lost 7 bases, and 14 bases lay in between. This CDR3 region has 13 residues. This CDR3 is CASSSEGAREQYF. Here the CDR3 DNA reads TGTGCCAGCAGCTCGGAGGGGGCTAGGGAGCAGTACTTC. The full variable domain, rest sourced from reference TRBV7-9 and TRBJ2-7, is DTGVSQNPRHKITKRGQNVTFRCDPISEHNRLYWYRQTLGQGPEFLTYFQNEAQLEKSRLLSDRFSAERPKGSFSTLEIQRTEQGDSAMYLCASSSEGAREQYFGPGTRLTVT.

This clone was detected a few times. The chain has TRBV10-3 and TRBJ2-1; 9 nucleotides agree with TRBD1. Losses at the gene ends were 4 bases for V and 5 bases for J; bases not matched to a gene: 9. The CDR3 runs 16 residues. Germline V gives CDR1 ENHRY, CDR2 SYGVKD. The CDR3 loop is CAISGPTGGSDNEQFF. The CDR3 DNA follows: TGTGCCATCAGTGGGCCAACAGGGGGCTCGGACAATGAGCAGTTCTTC.

The chain uses TRBV10-3 and TRBJ1-6, with 9 nucleotides matching TRBD1. Germline trimming cut 2 bases from V and 5 bases from J; bases unmatched to any gene: 1. The germline CDR1 and CDR2 sequences are ENHRY and SYGVKD. The CDR3 totals 15 residues. The CDR3, as DNA: TGTGCCATCAGTGAGGGACAGGGGAATAATTCACCCCTCCACTTT. This encodes CAISEGQGNNSPLHF.

By share, this clone ranks as medium-sized. J is TRBJ1-5 and V is TRBV2; tentative D call: TRBD1 (6 bases). The CDR3 has 12 amino acids. V shed 4 bases and J shed 5 bases, with 6 bases lying between them. Germline assignment: CDR1 SNHLY and CDR2 FYNNEI. The CDR3 coding sequence is TGTGCCAGCAGTGGGACAGATCAGCCCCAGCATTTT. This gives the protein CASSGTDQPQHF.

J is TRBJ2-5 and V is TRBV5-4; 10 nucleotides match TRBD2. The CDR3 sequence is 15 residues long. After removal of 4 bases from V and 4 bases from J, the junction contained 7 bases not matched to a gene. Per germline, CDR1 SGHNT and CDR2 YYREEE (reference sequence). In DNA form, the CDR3 reads TGTGCCAGCAGCATAACCGGGACTAGCGCAGAGACCCAGTACTTC. Encoded protein: CASSITGTSAETQYF.

This rearrangement joins TRBV5-1 to TRBJ2-1, with a possible D match to TRBD2 (6 bases). Between the trimmed V and J ends, which lost 0 bases and 9 bases, there was a span of 7 bases. This CDR3 spans 12 amino acids. Germline assignment: CDR1 SGHRS and CDR2 YFSETQ. CDR3 protein: CASSLVGGEQFF. Written as DNA, the CDR3 is TGCGCCAGCAGCTTGGTGGGGGGTGAGCAGTTCTTC.

This clone appeared a few times. The chain couples TRBV12-3 or TRBV12-4 to TRBJ1-4, with D unclear. Trimming left V 10 bases short and J 7 bases short, with 10 bases between. CDR3 size: 11 residues. The DNA for the CDR3 is TGTGCCATCGACTTTGGTGAAAAACTGTTTTTT. This sequence encodes CAIDFGEKLFF.

This clone was found once. V usage is TRBV7-6 and J usage is TRBJ2-3; 7 bases are a match to TRBD2. CDR1 SGHVS and CDR2 FNYEAQ come from the germline V gene. This CDR3 has 15 residues. J lost 3 bases, V lost 1 base, and 4 bases had no gene match. The CDR3 DNA sequence: TGTGCCAGCAGCTTAGGCGGGAGTCCAACAGATACGCAGTATTTT. This gives the protein CASSLGGSPTDTQYF.

The V gene is TRBV6-4, the J gene TRBJ2-1; perhaps TRBD2 as D (5 bases). With 2 bases removed from V and 4 bases from J, the gap between germline ends came to 6 bases. This CDR3 contains 13 residues. Looked up from germline, CDR1 is MRHNA and CDR2 is SNTAGT. The CDR3 loop reads CASSDRGYNEQFF. The CDR3 DNA sequence: TGTGCCAGCAGTGACCGGGGATACAATGAGCAGTTCTTC.

The CDR3 protein is CASTSYSYNEQFF. In DNA, the CDR3 is TGTGCCAGCACGTCCTACTCCTACAATGAGCAGTTCTTC. This chain connects TRBV27 to TRBJ2-1, with unresolved D. Germline lookup yields CDR1 MNHEY and CDR2 SMNVEV (reference sequence). Trimming cost V 7 bases and J 0 bases, with 7 bases left between them. This CDR3 is 13 amino acids long.

Note on this clone: At the DNA level, this CDR3 is encoded by other sequences in the same sample as well. The CDR3 here is CATSRGLAGETQYF. The CDR3 DNA follows: TGTGCCACCAGCAGAGGGCTAGCAGGAGAGACCCAGTACTTC. The chain uses TRBV15 and TRBJ2-5; perhaps TRBD2 as D (5 bases). V was clipped by 1 base and J by 4 bases, with 10 bases between them. The V gene's germline CDR1 is LNHNV and CDR2 YYDKDF (reference sequence). This CDR3 has 14 amino acids.

The chain uses TRBV4-1 and TRBJ2-1; TRBD1 agrees at 7 bases. Germline-derived CDR1 and CDR2 are MGHRA and YSYEKL. With 7 bases clipped from V and 5 bases from J, the junction kept 17 bases outside the gene matches. The CDR3 totals 17 residues. The CDR3 region is CASTGGGPAGRNNEQFF. The CDR3 bases are TGCGCCAGCACAGGGGGTGGGCCAGCTGGGAGAAACAATGAGCAGTTCTTC.